A selection of T cell receptor beta chains follows, all from one sample in a study of cytomegalovirus exposure and HLA in healthy donors. The method was immunoSEQ multiplex PCR; TCRdb's version includes in-frame clones alone and lacks a portion of them. The table records around 190,000 clones, roughly 80% of them present only once. Sequencing was performed on PBMCs. Receptors were obtained from a woman in her 30s in good health and CMV-seropositive. The CDR3 runs from the conserved cysteine through the conserved F or W. A D gene is named only where the DNA matches it firmly. For some rows the clone size is stated as once, few or many, or as a class when expanded; others skip it.

clone_size: -
d_call: -
v_call: TRBV4-2
j_call: TRBJ1-5
cdr3_nt: TGTGCCAGCAGCCAAGATCCAAATCAGCCCCAGCATTTT
cdr3_aa: CASSQDPNQPQHF

clone_size: -
d_call: -
v_call: TRBV5-8
j_call: TRBJ2-1
cdr3_nt: TGTGCCAGCAGCGCGAACTTTGCGGGTGGGCAGTTCTTC
cdr3_aa: CASSANFAGGQFF

clone_size: -
d_call: TRBD2
v_call: TRBV7-9
j_call: TRBJ2-1
cdr3_nt: TGTGCCAGCAGCTCGTCGGCGGGGGGCCCCTACAATGAGCAGTTCTTC
cdr3_aa: CASSSSAGGPYNEQFF

clone_size: -
d_call: TRBD1
v_call: TRBV6-6
j_call: TRBJ2-7
cdr3_nt: TGTGCCAGCAGTACCGGACAGGTGGGCGAGCAGTACTTC
cdr3_aa: CASSTGQVGEQYF

clone_size: once
d_call: -
v_call: TRBV6-5
j_call: TRBJ2-7
cdr3_nt: TGTGCCAGCCACGGCGGCTCCTACGAGCAGTACTTC
cdr3_aa: CASHGGSYEQYF

clone_size: -
d_call: TRBD1
v_call: TRBV6-1
j_call: TRBJ2-7
cdr3_nt: TGTGCCAGCAGTGATGGGACAGGGCGCGAGCAGTACTTC
cdr3_aa: CASSDGTGREQYF

clone_size: -
d_call: -
v_call: TRBV10-2
j_call: TRBJ2-3
cdr3_nt: TGCGCCAGCAGTGATGGTGCACTTACAGATACGCAGTATTTT
cdr3_aa: CASSDGALTDTQYF

clone_size: -
d_call: TRBD1
v_call: TRBV29-1
j_call: TRBJ2-7
cdr3_nt: TGCAGCGTTCCCGGGACAGGGGTGCACGAGCAGTACTTC
cdr3_aa: CSVPGTGVHEQYF

clone_size: -
d_call: -
v_call: TRBV2
j_call: TRBJ2-7
cdr3_nt: TGTGCCAGCAGTGAACCAGGGAAGCACGAGCAGTACTTC
cdr3_aa: CASSEPGKHEQYF

clone_size: -
d_call: TRBD2
v_call: TRBV5-1
j_call: TRBJ2-7
cdr3_nt: TGCGCCAGCAGCTCGGGACTAGCGGGAGTCCGATCCTACGAGCAGTACTTC
cdr3_aa: CASSSGLAGVRSYEQYF

clone_size: -
d_call: TRBD1
v_call: TRBV7-9
j_call: TRBJ2-1
cdr3_nt: TGTTCCAGCAGTTACCGGACAGGGGGCGTCTTC
cdr3_aa: CSSSYRTGGVF

clone_size: -
d_call: -
v_call: TRBV5-1
j_call: TRBJ1-1
cdr3_nt: TGCGCCAGCAGCTTGGTCCAGGGCCCCAAGAACACTGAAGCTTTCTTT
cdr3_aa: CASSLVQGPKNTEAFF

clone_size: -
d_call: TRBD2
v_call: TRBV6-4
j_call: TRBJ2-3
cdr3_nt: TGTGCCAGCAGTGAAAGTCCACTAGCGTCTAGCACAGATACGCAGTATTTT
cdr3_aa: CASSESPLASSTDTQYF

clone_size: -
d_call: TRBD2
v_call: TRBV19
j_call: TRBJ2-7
cdr3_nt: TGTGCCAGTAGTATAACCGGGACTAGTATCTACGAGCAGTACTTC
cdr3_aa: CASSITGTSIYEQYF

clone_size: -
d_call: -
v_call: TRBV19
j_call: TRBJ1-5
cdr3_nt: TGTGCCAGTAGTCTCGGGTCCGGCGGAGGGAATCAGCCCCAGCATTTT
cdr3_aa: CASSLGSGGGNQPQHF

clone_size: -
d_call: -
v_call: TRBV5-8
j_call: TRBJ1-5
cdr3_nt: TGTGCCAGCAGCTTAGGGGGGGGCCCGGAGCCCCAGCATTTT
cdr3_aa: CASSLGGGPEPQHF

clone_size: -
d_call: -
v_call: TRBV2
j_call: TRBJ2-3
cdr3_nt: TGTGCCAGCAGTCAAAGGAGGAGGACTACAGATACGCAGTATTTT
cdr3_aa: CASSQRRRTTDTQYF

clone_size: -
d_call: TRBD2
v_call: TRBV5-8
j_call: TRBJ2-5
cdr3_nt: TGTGCCAGCAGCTTGGGGTCGGCTAGCGGGAGTGAGACCCAGTACTTC
cdr3_aa: CASSLGSASGSETQYF

clone_size: -
d_call: TRBD2
v_call: TRBV7-9
j_call: TRBJ2-1
cdr3_nt: TGTGCCAGCAGCCATATTCGGGCCGGGAGCGGGAGGATAAATGAGCAGTTCTTC
cdr3_aa: CASSHIRAGSGRINEQFF

clone_size: -
d_call: TRBD2
v_call: TRBV6-6
j_call: TRBJ2-2
cdr3_nt: TGTGCCAGCAGTTACTCACTAGCGGTTAACACCGGGGAGCTGTTTTTT
cdr3_aa: CASSYSLAVNTGELFF

clone_size: few
d_call: TRBD1
v_call: TRBV7-9
j_call: TRBJ2-3
cdr3_nt: TGTTCCAGCAACAGGGGACAGGGAAATTCAAAAAGCACAGATACGCAGTATTTT
cdr3_aa: CSSNRGQGNSKSTDTQYF

clone_size: -
d_call: -
v_call: TRBV5-1
j_call: TRBJ1-1
cdr3_nt: TGCGCCAGCATTGATGCAGGGAGGAATGGTGAAGCTTTCTTT
cdr3_aa: CASIDAGRNGEAFF

clone_size: -
d_call: -
v_call: TRBV4-2
j_call: TRBJ1-4
cdr3_nt: TGTGCCAGCAGCCAACCGGGGAGAAAACTGTTTTTT
cdr3_aa: CASSQPGRKLFF

clone_size: -
d_call: -
v_call: TRBV6-5
j_call: TRBJ1-2
cdr3_nt: TGTGCCAGCAACGGCCCTAGTGGCTACACCTTC
cdr3_aa: CASNGPSGYTF

clone_size: -
d_call: -
v_call: TRBV7-9
j_call: TRBJ1-1
cdr3_nt: TGTGCCAGCAGCTTCGGACACGATACTGAAGCTTTCTTT
cdr3_aa: CASSFGHDTEAFF

clone_size: few
d_call: TRBD2
v_call: TRBV27
j_call: TRBJ2-1
cdr3_nt: TGTGCCAGCAGCTTCAGCGGGGTCTCCTACAATGAGCAGTTCTTC
cdr3_aa: CASSFSGVSYNEQFF

clone_size: few
d_call: -
v_call: TRBV27
j_call: TRBJ2-1
cdr3_nt: TGTGCCAGCAGTCTCTTCGGCGGGGAGCAGTTCTTC
cdr3_aa: CASSLFGGEQFF

clone_size: -
d_call: -
v_call: TRBV15
j_call: TRBJ2-1
cdr3_nt: TGTGCCACCAGCAGAGATTCAAGCGCCAGTGTATATGAGCAGTTCTTC
cdr3_aa: CATSRDSSASVYEQFF

clone_size: -
d_call: -
v_call: TRBV4-1
j_call: TRBJ2-3
cdr3_nt: TGCGCCAGCAGCCAAGATCGGTTAGGGAGGATGGATACGCAGTATTTT
cdr3_aa: CASSQDRLGRMDTQYF

clone_size: -
d_call: -
v_call: TRBV28
j_call: TRBJ2-7
cdr3_nt: TGTGCCAGCAGTTTTTCGTACGAGCAGTACTTC
cdr3_aa: CASSFSYEQYF

clone_size: once
d_call: -
v_call: TRBV27
j_call: TRBJ1-2
cdr3_nt: TGTGCCAGCAGTTTATCCCCAGTCAACAACTATGGCTACACCTTC
cdr3_aa: CASSLSPVNNYGYTF

clone_size: few
d_call: TRBD2
v_call: TRBV7-9
j_call: TRBJ2-1
cdr3_nt: TGTTCCAGCAGCTCACAGAAGGGACTAGCGGGAGTGAATGAGCAGTTCTTC
cdr3_aa: CSSSSQKGLAGVNEQFF

clone_size: -
d_call: -
v_call: TRBV28
j_call: TRBJ2-1
cdr3_nt: TGTGCCAGCAGTGAACAGAGAGCCGGTGAGCAGTTCTTC
cdr3_aa: CASSEQRAGEQFF

clone_size: -
d_call: TRBD2
v_call: TRBV28
j_call: TRBJ2-3
cdr3_nt: TGTGCCAGCAGTAAGGGTCTAGCGGAGCTTCCTACCACAGATACGCAGTATTTT
cdr3_aa: CASSKGLAELPTTDTQYF

clone_size: few
d_call: -
v_call: TRBV19
j_call: TRBJ2-1
cdr3_nt: TGTGCCAGTATGAAGGAGCGGAGGTCCAATGAGCAGTTCTTC
cdr3_aa: CASMKERRSNEQFF

clone_size: -
d_call: TRBD2
v_call: TRBV5-1
j_call: TRBJ2-7
cdr3_nt: TGCGCCAGCAGCCCGACTAGCGGGATTTACGAGCAGTACTTC
cdr3_aa: CASSPTSGIYEQYF

clone_size: -
d_call: -
v_call: TRBV6-1
j_call: TRBJ2-2
cdr3_nt: TGTGCCAGCAGTGACATCATCACCGGGGAGCTGTTTTTT
cdr3_aa: CASSDIITGELFF

clone_size: -
d_call: -
v_call: TRBV7-2
j_call: TRBJ1-1
cdr3_nt: TGTGCCAGCAGCTTAGAGCCCGGGTATGAAGCTTTCTTT
cdr3_aa: CASSLEPGYEAFF

clone_size: -
d_call: TRBD2
v_call: TRBV19
j_call: TRBJ2-1
cdr3_nt: TGTGCTACGCGGGAGGGTATGTACAATGAGCAGTTCTTC
cdr3_aa: CATREGMYNEQFF

clone_size: -
d_call: TRBD2
v_call: TRBV6-1
j_call: TRBJ2-1
cdr3_nt: TGTGCCAGCAGGGCGGGACTAGACTACAATGAGCAGTTCTTC
cdr3_aa: CASRAGLDYNEQFF

clone_size: -
d_call: TRBD1
v_call: TRBV2
j_call: TRBJ2-7
cdr3_nt: TGTGCCAGCGGGACAGAGTACGAGCAGTACTTC
cdr3_aa: CASGTEYEQYF

clone_size: -
d_call: TRBD1
v_call: TRBV18
j_call: TRBJ2-1
cdr3_nt: TGTGCCAGCTCACCCGAAATTATGAGGGGGCGAAATGAGCAGTTCTTC
cdr3_aa: CASSPEIMRGRNEQFF

clone_size: -
d_call: TRBD1
v_call: TRBV6-5
j_call: TRBJ1-4
cdr3_nt: TGTGCCAGCAGACGACAGGGCGGAGGTGAAAAACTGTTTTTT
cdr3_aa: CASRRQGGGEKLFF

clone_size: -
d_call: TRBD2
v_call: TRBV6-6
j_call: TRBJ2-2
cdr3_nt: TGTGCCAGCAGTCGGACTAGCGTGAACACCGGGGAGCTGTTTTTT
cdr3_aa: CASSRTSVNTGELFF

clone_size: -
d_call: -
v_call: TRBV5-1
j_call: TRBJ2-2
cdr3_nt: TGCGCCAGCAGCTTGGTCTCAGGACAGAACACCGGGGAGCTGTTTTTT
cdr3_aa: CASSLVSGQNTGELFF

clone_size: -
d_call: -
v_call: TRBV7-9
j_call: TRBJ1-6
cdr3_nt: TGTGCCAGCAGCTTAGCGGTGGGGCTATCACCCCTCCACTTT
cdr3_aa: CASSLAVGLSPLHF

clone_size: -
d_call: TRBD2
v_call: TRBV19
j_call: TRBJ2-7
cdr3_nt: TGTGCCAGTAGTATAAGTCTAGCGGGAGGGCTCTTCGTCGAGCAGTACTTC
cdr3_aa: CASSISLAGGLFVEQYF

clone_size: -
d_call: -
v_call: TRBV14
j_call: TRBJ2-2
cdr3_nt: TGTGCCAGCAGCCAAATTACGAGCCGAGCGAACACCGGGGAGCTGTTTTTT
cdr3_aa: CASSQITSRANTGELFF

clone_size: few
d_call: -
v_call: TRBV10-3
j_call: TRBJ1-1
cdr3_nt: TGTGCCATCAGTGAGACAGGGCGGGCCGCTGAAGCTTTCTTT
cdr3_aa: CAISETGRAAEAFF

clone_size: -
d_call: TRBD2
v_call: TRBV29-1
j_call: TRBJ2-7
cdr3_nt: TGCAGCGCCCGGACAGGGACTAGCGGGAGGGTCGGGTACGAGCAGTACTTC
cdr3_aa: CSARTGTSGRVGYEQYF

clone_size: once
d_call: TRBD2
v_call: TRBV6-1
j_call: TRBJ2-2
cdr3_nt: TGTGCCAGCAGTGAAAACGGACGGGAGGCAATACGGGAGCTGTTTTTT
cdr3_aa: CASSENGREAIRELFF

clone_size: -
d_call: TRBD1
v_call: TRBV18
j_call: TRBJ2-1
cdr3_nt: TGTGCCAGCTCACCCCTCACCAAATCGGGACAGGGGTCCCGTGAGCAGTTCTTC
cdr3_aa: CASSPLTKSGQGSREQFF

clone_size: once
d_call: -
v_call: TRBV4-1
j_call: TRBJ1-1
cdr3_nt: TGCGCCAGCAGCCAATATTTACAGGGGAACACTGAAGCTTTCTTT
cdr3_aa: CASSQYLQGNTEAFF

clone_size: -
d_call: TRBD1
v_call: TRBV2
j_call: TRBJ2-1
cdr3_nt: TGTGCCAGCAGTGACCGACAGGGGATTGAGCAGTTCTTC
cdr3_aa: CASSDRQGIEQFF